One sample yielded the 8 T cell receptor beta chains listed below, sequenced in a study of T-cell reconstitution after alpha-beta-depleted transplantation in children (dated by TCRdb to the mid-2010s). The sample's treatment or condition, from its label and the paper: allogeneic hematopoietic cell transplantation with graft depleted of TCRalphabeta T cells and CD19 B cells. The method was PCR. The instrument given in TCRdb is Illumina HiSeq 2500. TCR libraries were prepared with molecular barcoding, using unique molecular identifiers to normalize TCRbeta repertoire quantification. TCRdb reprocessing: public reads trimmed at Q25 with fastp, clones called with MiXCR, in-frame beta chains kept. Rows merge per CDR3 protein into single entries with the most common DNA and genes. Across this sample there are fewer than 1 million distinct CDR3 sequences, with approximately 15% seen only once. The ten most abundant clones make up approximately 4.5% of the sample.

Sequencing used PBMCs, mostly from graft donor cells, obtained 360 days after TCRalphabeta/CD19-depleted stem cell transplant. These receptors came from a male patient aged 10-17 years who had a stem cell transplant for acute lymphoblastic leukemia, so the T cells may come from the graft donor.

This clonotype appeared a few times. The chain combines TRBV3-1 with TRBJ2-2, with D tentatively TRBD1 or TRBD2 (5 bases each). Trimming shortened V by 2 bases and J by 7 bases, and 14 bases separated the two germline ends. The CDR3 consists of 15 residues. Germline V lookup: CDR1 LGHDT, CDR2 YNNKEL (reference sequence). The CDR3 protein is CASSQLAWDVGELFF. CDR3 DNA sequence: TGTGCCAGCAGCCAACTCGCCTGGGACGTCGGGGAGCTGTTTTTT.

This clonotype came up a few times. The chain's CDR3 is CASSAQGEITEAFF. The CDR3 DNA reads TGTGCCAGCAGTGCGCAGGGTGAAATCACTGAAGCTTTCTTT. The genes are TRBV2 and TRBJ1-1; possibly TRBD1 for D (5 bases). V was pared by 4 bases and J by 4 bases, with 13 bases between. Germline V lookup: CDR1 SNHLY, CDR2 FYNNEI. The CDR3 contains 14 residues.

V gene TRBV20-1 combines with J gene TRBJ2-7; 9 nucleotides agree with TRBD2. Unmatched junction bases numbered 13, after V lost 3 bases and J lost 7 bases. Germline values: CDR1 DFQATT, CDR2 SNEGSKA (reference sequence). This CDR3 spans 15 amino acids. The CDR3 protein is CSARWISGSSSEQYF. The DNA of the CDR3 is TGCAGTGCTAGGTGGATTAGCGGGAGTTCGAGTGAGCAGTACTTC.

There are many counts of this clonotype. J is TRBJ2-1 and V is TRBV15; perhaps TRBD2 as D (6 bases). Per germline, CDR1 LNHNV and CDR2 YYDKDF (reference sequence). The CDR3 runs 12 residues. V gave up 5 bases and J gave up 9 bases, with 11 bases separating them. CDR3 DNA sequence: TGTGCCACCAGCGTGACTAGGTCTGAGCAGTTCTTC. It encodes CATSVTRSEQFF. The whole variable domain, filled in from reference TRBV15 and TRBJ2-1, reads DAMVIQNPRYQVTQFGKPVTLSCSQTLNHNVMYWYQQKSSQAPKLLFHYYDKDFNNEADTPDNFQSRRPNTSFCFLDIRSPGLGDTAMYLCATSVTRSEQFFGPGTRLTVL.

This clonotype was detected a few times. V is TRBV10-2 and J is TRBJ2-7, with TRBD2 identical over 10 bases. The CDR3 is 15 amino acids. The J segment lost 3 bases and the V segment lost 8 bases, leaving 10 bases of the junction unmatched. CDR1 and CDR2 from the germline V gene are WSHSY and SAAADI. CDR3 DNA sequence: TGCGCCAGCTCTTCGGGACTAGCGTTTATCTACGAGCAGTACTTC. It specifies CASSSGLAFIYEQYF.

V gene TRBV19 combines with J gene TRBJ2-1, with 9 bases fitting TRBD2. The germline gives CDR1 LNHDA, CDR2 SQIVND (reference sequence). The CDR3 is 15 residues long. J gave up 8 bases and V 3 bases, and 8 bases lay outside the gene matches. The CDR3 reads CASSMKGGRADEQFF. DNA for the CDR3: TGTGCCAGTAGTATGAAAGGCGGGAGGGCCGATGAGCAGTTCTTC.

The gene calls are TRBV6-1 and TRBJ1-1, with D hard to call. Looked up from germline, CDR1 is MNHNS and CDR2 is SASEGT. This CDR3 has 15 amino acids. The V gene lost 5 bases and the J gene lost 3 bases, with 16 bases spanning the gap. CDR3 sequence reads: CASSTLTMLDTEAFF. CDR3 DNA sequence: TGTGCCAGCAGTACATTGACGATGTTGGACACTGAAGCTTTCTTT.

CDR3 in amino acids: CASSPQRQGASVPEAFF. CDR3 nucleotides: TGTGCCAGCAGCCCCCAGCGACAGGGGGCATCTGTCCCTGAAGCTTTCTTT. The V gene is TRBV7-2, the J gene TRBJ1-1, with 10 positions matching TRBD1. Germline loops: CDR1 SGHTA, CDR2 FQGNSA. There are 17 residues in the CDR3. V lost 5 bases to trimming and J lost 6 bases; unmatched junction nucleotides: 15.